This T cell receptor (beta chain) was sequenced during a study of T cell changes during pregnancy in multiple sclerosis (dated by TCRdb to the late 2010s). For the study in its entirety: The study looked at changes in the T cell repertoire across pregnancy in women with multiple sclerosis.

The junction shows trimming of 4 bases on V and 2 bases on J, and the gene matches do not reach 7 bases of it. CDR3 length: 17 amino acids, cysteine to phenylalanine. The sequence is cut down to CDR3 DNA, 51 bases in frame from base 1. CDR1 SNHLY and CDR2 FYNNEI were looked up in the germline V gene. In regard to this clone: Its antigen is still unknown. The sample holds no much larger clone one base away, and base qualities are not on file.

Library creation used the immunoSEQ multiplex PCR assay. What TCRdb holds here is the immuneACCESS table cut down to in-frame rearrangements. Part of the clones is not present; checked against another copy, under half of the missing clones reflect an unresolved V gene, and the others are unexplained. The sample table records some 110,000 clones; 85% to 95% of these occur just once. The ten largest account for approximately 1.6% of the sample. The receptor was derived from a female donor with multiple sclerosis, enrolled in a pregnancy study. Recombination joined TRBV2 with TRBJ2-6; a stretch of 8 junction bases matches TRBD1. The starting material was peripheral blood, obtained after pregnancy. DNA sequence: TGTGCCAGCAGTGTTGGCGGGACAGGCGCTGGGGCCAACGTCCTGACTTTC. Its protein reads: CASSVGGTGAGANVLTF. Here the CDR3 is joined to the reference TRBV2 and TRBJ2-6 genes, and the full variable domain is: EPEVTQTPSHQVTQMGQEVILRCVPISNHLYFYWYRQILGQKVEFLVSFYNNEISEKSEIFDDQFSVERPDGSNFTLKIRSTKLEDSAMYFCASSVGGTGAGANVLTFGAGSRLTVL.